This TCR beta chain was captured in a study of blood T cell repertoires in COVID-19. Overall study: Both acute and convalescent COVID-19 samples were obtained from the United States, Italy and Spain.

The V gene's germline CDR1 is SNHLY and CDR2 FYNNEI. V was shortened by 5 bases and J by 3 bases, with 16 bases between the two germline ends. CDR3 length: 15 amino acids. Per the original methods: Amplification of reference gene primers was used by the study to estimate nucleated cell counts. Clones were sequenced by immunoSEQ multiplex PCR, and TCRdb holds only the in-frame ones, with some missing. The DNA was the basis for D and trimming; V, J and clone size are from that table. The sample yields 240,000 or so clones, around 85% seen once. This clonotype was sampled from a woman aged 25 to 45 who had recovered from COVID-19. The V gene is TRBV2, the J gene TRBJ1-1, with D tentatively TRBD1 (6 bases). The sequencing input was peripheral blood. The CDR3 spells CASSLQGSEHTEAFF. For the CDR3, the DNA is TGTGCCAGCAGTCTACAGGGCTCTGAACACACTGAAGCTTTCTTT.